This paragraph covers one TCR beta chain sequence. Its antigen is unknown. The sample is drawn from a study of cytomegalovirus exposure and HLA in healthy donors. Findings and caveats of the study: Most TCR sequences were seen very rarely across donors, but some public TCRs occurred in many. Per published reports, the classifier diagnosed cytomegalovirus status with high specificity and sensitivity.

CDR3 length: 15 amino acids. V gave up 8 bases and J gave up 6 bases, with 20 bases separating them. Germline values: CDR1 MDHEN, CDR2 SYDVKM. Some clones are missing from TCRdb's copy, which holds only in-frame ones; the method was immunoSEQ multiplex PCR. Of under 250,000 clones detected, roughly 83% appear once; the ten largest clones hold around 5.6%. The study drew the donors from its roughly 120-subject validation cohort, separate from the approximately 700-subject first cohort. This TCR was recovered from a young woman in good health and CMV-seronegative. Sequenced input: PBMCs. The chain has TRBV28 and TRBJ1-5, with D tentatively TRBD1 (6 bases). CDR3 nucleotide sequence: TGTGCCAGCCATTCCGGGGGCCGGCGCAGTCAGCCCCAGCATTTT. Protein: CASHSGGRRSQPQHF. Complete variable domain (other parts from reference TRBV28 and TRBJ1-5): DVKVTQSSRYLVKRTGEKVFLECVQDMDHENMFWYRQDPGLGLRLIYFSYDVKMKEKGDIPEGYSVSREKKERFSLILESASTNQTSMYLCASHSGGRRSQPQHFGDGTRLSIL.